This TCR beta chain was observed in a study of blood T cell repertoires in COVID-19. Across the study: Acute and convalescent COVID-19 specimens originated in the United States, Italy and Spain.

Clones were sequenced by immunoSEQ multiplex PCR, and TCRdb holds only the in-frame ones, with some missing. Of over 600,000 clones in the sample, 80% to 90% were seen once. The CDR3 is 14 residues long. Germline CDR1 reads LNHDA; CDR2 reads SQIVND (reference sequence). The V and J ends lost 7 bases and 1 base respectively, with 14 bases between them. The specimen sequenced was peripheral blood. The V and J genes are TRBV19 and TRBJ2-7, with TRBD2 as a possible D gene (7 bases). The receptor comes from a woman aged 18-35 years with acute or convalescent COVID-19. The CDR3, as DNA: TGTGCCAGTACCCCGGGGGGCAGGTCCTACGAGCAGTACTTC. Its translation is CASTPGGRSYEQYF. Supplemented by reference TRBV19 and TRBJ2-7, the full variable domain reads DGGITQSPKYLFRKEGQNVTLSCEQNLNHDAMYWYRQDPGQGLRLIYYSQIVNDFQKGDIAEGYSVSREKKESFPLTVTSAQKNPTAFYLCASTPGGRSYEQYFGPGTRLTVT.